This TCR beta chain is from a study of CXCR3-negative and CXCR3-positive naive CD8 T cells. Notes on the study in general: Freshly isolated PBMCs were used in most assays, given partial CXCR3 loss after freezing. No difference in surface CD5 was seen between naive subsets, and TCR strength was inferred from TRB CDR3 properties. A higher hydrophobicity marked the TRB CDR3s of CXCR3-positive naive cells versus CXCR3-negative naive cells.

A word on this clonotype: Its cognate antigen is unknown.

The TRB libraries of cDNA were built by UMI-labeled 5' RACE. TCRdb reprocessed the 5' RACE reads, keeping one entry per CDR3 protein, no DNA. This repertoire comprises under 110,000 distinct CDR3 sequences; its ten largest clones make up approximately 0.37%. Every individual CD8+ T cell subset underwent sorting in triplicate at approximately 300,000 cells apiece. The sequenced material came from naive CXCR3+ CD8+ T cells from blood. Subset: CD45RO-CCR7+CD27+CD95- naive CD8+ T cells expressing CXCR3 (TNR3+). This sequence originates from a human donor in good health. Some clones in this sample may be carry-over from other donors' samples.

The CDR3 sequence is CASSTSGILNEQFF. J is TRBJ2-1 and V is TRBV28; lacking DNA, the TRBD2 call made by TCRdb goes unchecked. Per the germline V gene, CDR1 is MDHEN and CDR2 is SYDVKM. The CDR3 spans 14 residues.